Listed below are T cell receptor beta chains from one sample, sequenced in a study of cytomegalovirus exposure and HLA in healthy donors. Only in-frame clones appear in the TCRdb table, and some are missing; sequencing was by immunoSEQ multiplex PCR. Its listing shows roughly 110,000 clones. The specimen sequenced was PBMCs. These receptors all stem from a man in his forties or fifties in good health and CMV-seropositive. Both conserved end residues are part of each CDR3. The order of the fields is D gene, CDR3 length, J gene, V gene, CDR3 protein, CDR3 DNA. The D gene is left open where the match is weak.

d_gene: NA; len: 17; j_gene: TRBJ1-2; v_gene: TRBV5-6; CDR3aa: CASSGIPMGALDYGYTF; CDR3nt: TGTGCCAGCAGCGGAATACCTATGGGGGCGCTTGATTATGGCTACACCTTC
d_gene: NA; len: 14; j_gene: TRBJ1-5; v_gene: TRBV5-1; CDR3aa: CASSEGVSNQPQHF; CDR3nt: TGCGCCAGCAGTGAGGGTGTAAGCAATCAGCCCCAGCATTTT
d_gene: TRBD2; len: 15; j_gene: TRBJ2-3; v_gene: TRBV5-1; CDR3aa: CASSLGLAGRDTQYF; CDR3nt: TGCGCCAGCAGCTTGGGACTAGCGGGTCGAGATACGCAGTATTTT
d_gene: TRBD2; len: 16; j_gene: TRBJ2-1; v_gene: TRBV7-3; CDR3aa: CASSLSGTSAGGEQFF; CDR3nt: TGTGCCAGCAGCTTATCCGGGACTAGTGCGGGGGGTGAGCAGTTCTTC
d_gene: NA; len: 14; j_gene: TRBJ2-5; v_gene: TRBV5-4; CDR3aa: CASSRNPGEETQYF; CDR3nt: TGTGCCAGCAGCCGTAATCCCGGGGAAGAGACCCAGTACTTC
d_gene: NA; len: 17; j_gene: TRBJ2-7; v_gene: TRBV7-6; CDR3aa: CASSLGVGTAQAYEQYF; CDR3nt: TGTGCCAGCAGCTTAGGGGTTGGCACAGCTCAAGCCTACGAGCAGTACTTC
d_gene: TRBD2; len: 14; j_gene: TRBJ2-3; v_gene: TRBV30; CDR3aa: CAWSRTSVTDTQYF; CDR3nt: TGTGCCTGGAGCCGGACTAGCGTCACAGATACGCAGTATTTT
d_gene: NA; len: 15; j_gene: TRBJ2-7; v_gene: TRBV5-1; CDR3aa: CASSLVASMPIEQYF; CDR3nt: TGCGCCAGCAGCTTGGTGGCTTCCATGCCGATCGAGCAGTACTTC
d_gene: TRBD2; len: 13; j_gene: TRBJ2-2; v_gene: TRBV5-1; CDR3aa: CASSPAGGPELFF; CDR3nt: TGCGCCAGCAGCCCAGCGGGAGGGCCGGAGCTGTTTTTT
d_gene: TRBD1; len: 18; j_gene: TRBJ2-4; v_gene: TRBV6-1; CDR3aa: CASSEAGTGTLYKNIQYF; CDR3nt: TGTGCCAGCAGTGAAGCCGGGACAGGTACTCTTTACAAAAACATTCAGTACTTC
d_gene: NA; len: 15; j_gene: TRBJ2-7; v_gene: TRBV4-3; CDR3aa: CASSQEAGLTYEQYF; CDR3nt: TGCGCCAGCAGCCAAGAGGCGGGATTGACCTACGAGCAGTACTTC
d_gene: NA; len: 14; j_gene: TRBJ2-5; v_gene: TRBV1; CDR3aa: CTSSRDRGIETQYF; CDR3nt: TGCACCAGCAGCCGGGACAGGGGGATAGAGACCCAGTACTTC
d_gene: TRBD2; len: 14; j_gene: TRBJ2-4; v_gene: TRBV28; CDR3aa: CASSAGVGQNIQYF; CDR3nt: TGTGCCAGCAGCGCGGGGGTGGGCCAAAACATTCAGTACTTC
d_gene: NA; len: 13; j_gene: TRBJ2-5; v_gene: TRBV15; CDR3aa: CATSRSLKETQYF; CDR3nt: TGTGCCACCAGCAGGTCCTTAAAAGAGACCCAGTACTTC
d_gene: NA; len: 15; j_gene: TRBJ2-7; v_gene: TRBV7-3; CDR3aa: CASSSQAGPSYEQYF; CDR3nt: TGTGCCAGCAGCTCCCAAGCGGGTCCCTCCTACGAGCAGTACTTC
d_gene: NA; len: 15; j_gene: TRBJ1-6; v_gene: TRBV11-2; CDR3aa: CASSLDLTAYSPLHF; CDR3nt: TGTGCCAGCAGCTTAGATTTGACAGCCTATTCACCCCTCCACTTT
d_gene: TRBD1; len: 13; j_gene: TRBJ2-7; v_gene: TRBV7-2; CDR3aa: CATTGTGGYEQYF; CDR3nt: TGTGCCACCACCGGGACAGGGGGGTACGAGCAGTACTTC
d_gene: NA; len: 15; j_gene: TRBJ2-7; v_gene: TRBV2; CDR3aa: CALISDSLQAYEQYF; CDR3nt: TGTGCCCTAATTTCGGATTCTCTGCAGGCCTACGAGCAGTACTTC
d_gene: TRBD1; len: 16; j_gene: TRBJ2-1; v_gene: TRBV5-1; CDR3aa: CASSLARTGPYNEQFF; CDR3nt: TGCGCCAGCAGCTTGGCCAGGACAGGGCCCTACAATGAGCAGTTCTTC
d_gene: NA; len: 15; j_gene: TRBJ1-4; v_gene: TRBV28; CDR3aa: CASTTEQTTNEKLFF; CDR3nt: TGTGCCAGCACCACCGAACAGACAACTAATGAAAAACTGTTTTTT
d_gene: NA; len: 15; j_gene: TRBJ2-7; v_gene: TRBV11-2; CDR3aa: CASSLFSGMVYEQYF; CDR3nt: TGTGCCAGCAGCTTATTCTCCGGGATGGTCTACGAGCAGTACTTC
d_gene: NA; len: 14; j_gene: TRBJ2-5; v_gene: TRBV7-2; CDR3aa: CASSVQQGRETQYF; CDR3nt: TGTGCCAGCAGCGTGCAACAGGGTAGAGAGACCCAGTACTTC
d_gene: TRBD1; len: 15; j_gene: TRBJ1-2; v_gene: TRBV27; CDR3aa: CASSFGQGADYGYTF; CDR3nt: TGTGCCAGCAGTTTCGGACAGGGGGCGGACTATGGCTACACCTTC
d_gene: NA; len: 16; j_gene: TRBJ2-7; v_gene: TRBV27; CDR3aa: CASSYAVQVGYDEQYF; CDR3nt: TGTGCCAGCAGTTACGCCGTTCAGGTTGGCTACGACGAGCAGTACTTC
d_gene: NA; len: 18; j_gene: TRBJ1-1; v_gene: TRBV28; CDR3aa: CASSSHWGGGAMNTEAFF; CDR3nt: TGTGCCAGCAGTTCCCACTGGGGGGGAGGCGCCATGAACACTGAAGCTTTCTTT
d_gene: NA; len: 13; j_gene: TRBJ2-7; v_gene: TRBV19; CDR3aa: CASSIEFAYEQYF; CDR3nt: TGTGCCAGTAGTATTGAGTTCGCCTACGAGCAGTACTTC
d_gene: NA; len: 15; j_gene: TRBJ2-3; v_gene: TRBV29-1; CDR3aa: CSVEERGSGPDTQYF; CDR3nt: TGCAGCGTTGAAGAACGCGGGTCAGGCCCAGATACGCAGTATTTT
d_gene: TRBD2; len: 15; j_gene: TRBJ2-1; v_gene: TRBV5-1; CDR3aa: CASSLGLAGYNEQFF; CDR3nt: TGCGCCAGCAGCTTGGGGCTAGCGGGGTACAATGAGCAGTTCTTC
d_gene: TRBD1; len: 15; j_gene: TRBJ2-7; v_gene: TRBV18; CDR3aa: CASSPYTGVSYEQYF; CDR3nt: TGTGCCAGCTCACCCTATACAGGGGTCTCCTACGAGCAGTACTTC
d_gene: NA; len: 13; j_gene: TRBJ2-1; v_gene: TRBV7-3; CDR3aa: CASSFGNLNKQFF; CDR3nt: TGTGCCAGCAGCTTCGGGAATCTCAACAAGCAGTTCTTC
d_gene: TRBD2; len: 15; j_gene: TRBJ2-1; v_gene: TRBV19; CDR3aa: CASSTGGGRVDEQFF; CDR3nt: TGTGCCAGTAGTACTGGAGGCGGGAGGGTGGATGAGCAGTTCTTC
d_gene: NA; len: 16; j_gene: TRBJ2-1; v_gene: TRBV5-1; CDR3aa: CASNSPGFSSYNEQFF; CDR3nt: TGCGCCAGCAACAGCCCCGGATTTAGCTCCTACAATGAGCAGTTCTTC
d_gene: NA; len: 15; j_gene: TRBJ1-2; v_gene: TRBV15; CDR3aa: CATSRELTPNYGYTF; CDR3nt: TGTGCCACCAGCAGGGAATTGACACCGAACTATGGCTACACCTTC